This T cell receptor beta chain was documented in a study of blood T cells in healthy people across ages. Study conclusions and caveats: It was the long-lived donors that had more naive CD4+ cells and higher diversity than aged donors.

This clonotype has only a few counts. Its antigen is currently unknown. At least 5.5 micrograms of total RNA were extracted per sample. A second 7 to 11 cycle PCR used barcoded and J-beta primers. Every sample returned 3 million or more CDR3-containing paired-end reads. TCRdb processed the 5' RACE reads anew with MiXCR; each CDR3 protein has one entry. Of roughly 900,000 distinct CDR3 sequences listed, less than 35% were seen once; the top ten hold 17%. CDR3 length: 17 residues. Germline-derived CDR1 and CDR2 are SGHTA and FQGNSA. The trim removed 2 bases at V and 7 bases at J, leaving 14 bases unmatched.

The TCR sequence derives from a woman of 80 years or more in good health. The V call is TRBV7-2, the J call TRBJ2-7; 10 bases fit TRBD2. Material for sequencing was blood. The CDR3 region is CASSLRSGGAQSNEQYF. CDR3 DNA sequence: TGTGCCAGCAGCTTACGAAGCGGGGGGGCTCAATCCAATGAGCAGTACTTC.